This TCR beta chain was captured in a study of T cell responses to AZD1222 COVID-19 vaccine. Broader study findings: As reported, nearly half of all spike-specific TCRs target variant regions that are unmutated.

Measured with immunoSEQ multiplex PCR; TCRdb has only the in-frame clones, and not every one. The table records roughly 180,000 clones, around 90% of them present only once. Regarding this clone: The antigen remains unidentified.

The sample in question was peripheral blood, obtained 28 days after the second AZD1222 dose. The TCR was taken from an adult who received the AZD1222 COVID-19 vaccine.

The DNA for the CDR3 is TGTGCCAGCAGTGAATCCCTAGGGGACTATGGCTACACCTTC. Translation gives CASSESLGDYGYTF. The chain recombines TRBV2 with TRBJ1-2; the D gene is possibly TRBD1 (5 bases). CDR1 SNHLY and CDR2 FYNNEI come from the germline V gene. CDR3 length: 14 amino acids. Between the trimmed V and J ends, which lost 2 bases and 3 bases, there was a span of 10 bases.